The rows below give T cell receptor beta chains drawn from one sample of a study of T cell repertoires in cytomegalovirus infection. TCRdb independently ran MiXCR on the reads; one entry per CDR3 protein. This sample carries about 530,000 distinct CDR3 sequences, around a quarter of them seen once, and the ten largest clones take roughly 13%. Sequenced: PBMCs. All receptors derive from a human donor in good health (CMV status not recorded). Some clones in this sample may be carry-over from other donors' samples. CDR3s include the opening cysteine and the closing phenylalanine or tryptophan. Fields, in order: D gene, J gene, clone size, V gene, CDR3 protein, CDR3 DNA. A D gene is named only where the DNA matches it firmly. Clone size is not always given. Where it is, it says once, few, many or a class for expanded clones.

D: TRBD1; J: TRBJ1-5; size: -; V: TRBV12-3/TRBV12-4; CDR3: CASSGQGWHQPQHF; DNA: TGTGCCAGCAGTGGACAGGGATGGCATCAGCCCCAGCATTTT
D: TRBD2; J: TRBJ2-3; size: many; V: TRBV7-8; CDR3: CASSVSSGSPTDTQYF; DNA: TGTGCCAGCAGCGTTTCGAGCGGGAGTCCCACAGATACGCAGTATTTT
D: TRBD2; J: TRBJ2-2; size: few; V: TRBV7-6; CDR3: CASSSRTSGELFF; DNA: TGTGCCAGCAGCTCACGGACTAGCGGGGAGCTGTTTTTT
D: -; J: TRBJ2-3; size: -; V: TRBV29-1; CDR3: CSVYRGGTDTQYF; DNA: TGCAGCGTCTACAGGGGAGGCACGGATACGCAGTATTTT
D: TRBD2; J: TRBJ2-1; size: -; V: TRBV7-9; CDR3: CASSPLAGGPPFF; DNA: TGTGCCAGCAGCCCCCTCGCGGGAGGGCCCCCGTTCTTC
D: TRBD1; J: TRBJ1-2; size: -; V: TRBV29-1; CDR3: CSGGTGEGYGYTF; DNA: TGCAGCGGAGGGACAGGGGAAGGCTATGGCTACACCTTC
D: TRBD2; J: TRBJ2-3; size: few; V: TRBV24-1; CDR3: CATSDPSAGAGLAGGFTDTQYF; DNA: TGTGCCACCAGTGACCCCTCCGCTGGAGCAGGACTAGCGGGAGGGTTTACAGATACGCAGTATTTT
D: -; J: TRBJ2-1; size: few; V: TRBV7-2; CDR3: CASSLASKRANEQFF; DNA: TGTGCCAGCAGCTTAGCGAGCAAGAGGGCCAATGAGCAGTTCTTC
D: -; J: TRBJ2-7; size: many; V: TRBV7-9; CDR3: CASSPRGRLSSYEQYF; DNA: TGTGCCAGCAGCCCGAGGGGACGTTTAAGCTCCTACGAGCAGTACTTC
D: -; J: TRBJ1-3; size: -; V: TRBV5-5; CDR3: CASSRKGTGNTIYF; DNA: TGTGCCAGCAGCCGGAAGGGGACTGGAAACACCATATATTTT
D: -; J: TRBJ2-7; size: -; V: TRBV29-1; CDR3: CSVESPPYEQYF; DNA: TGCAGCGTTGAAAGTCCACCGTACGAGCAGTACTTC
D: TRBD1; J: TRBJ2-4; size: many; V: TRBV7-8; CDR3: CASSPGQVLAKNIQYF; DNA: TGTGCCAGCAGCCCGGGACAGGTTTTAGCCAAAAACATTCAGTACTTC
D: -; J: TRBJ1-5; size: few; V: TRBV19; CDR3: CASSTAGGNQPQHF; DNA: TGTGCCAGTAGTACCGCAGGAGGCAATCAGCCCCAGCATTTT
D: -; J: TRBJ1-6; size: few; V: TRBV12-3/TRBV12-4; CDR3: CASTRWNDNSPLHF; DNA: TGTGCCAGCACCCGTTGGAATGATAATTCACCCCTCCACTTT
D: TRBD1; J: TRBJ2-3; size: many; V: TRBV7-2; CDR3: CASSLQAGTGGTDTQYF; DNA: TGTGCCAGCAGCCTACAAGCCGGGACAGGGGGCACAGATACGCAGTATTTT
D: TRBD2; J: TRBJ2-5; size: -; V: TRBV7-6; CDR3: CASSLVAGERQETQYF; DNA: TGTGCCAGCAGCTTAGTAGCGGGAGAGAGGCAAGAGACCCAGTACTTC
D: -; J: TRBJ2-1; size: -; V: TRBV5-6; CDR3: CASSLGLVDQFF; DNA: TGTGCCAGCAGCTTAGGTCTAGTCGACCAGTTCTTC
D: -; J: TRBJ1-2; size: -; V: TRBV9; CDR3: CASSVSPEVGYTF; DNA: TGTGCCAGCAGCGTAAGCCCCGAGGTTGGCTACACCTTC
D: TRBD2; J: TRBJ2-1; size: few; V: TRBV19; CDR3: CASILTTSGRAPRNEQFF; DNA: TGTGCCAGTATCCTTACTACTAGCGGGAGGGCCCCTCGCAATGAGCAGTTCTTC
D: -; J: TRBJ2-1; size: few; V: TRBV30; CDR3: CARARVGGPQDNEQFF; DNA: TGTGCCCGGGCCCGCGTAGGGGGGCCCCAAGACAATGAGCAGTTCTTC
D: -; J: TRBJ1-2; size: -; V: TRBV4-3; CDR3: CASSRLLDGTNYGYTF; DNA: TGCGCCAGCAGCCGGTTACTGGACGGGACTAACTATGGCTACACCTTC
D: -; J: TRBJ2-7; size: few; V: TRBV10-3; CDR3: CAISVMDRSPSYEQYF; DNA: TGTGCCATCAGTGTGATGGACAGATCACCTTCCTACGAGCAGTACTTC
D: -; J: TRBJ2-3; size: few; V: TRBV6-4; CDR3: CASSEAGATDTQYF; DNA: TGTGCCAGCAGTGAGGCGGGGGCCACAGATACGCAGTATTTT
D: TRBD2; J: TRBJ2-7; size: -; V: TRBV4-1; CDR3: CASSQTSGYIHEQYF; DNA: TGCGCCAGCAGCCAAACTAGCGGTTATATCCACGAGCAGTACTTC
D: -; J: TRBJ2-3; size: -; V: TRBV4-1; CDR3: CASSLQWEPDTQYF; DNA: TGCGCCAGCAGCCTCCAGTGGGAGCCAGATACGCAGTATTTT
D: TRBD1; J: TRBJ2-3; size: many; V: TRBV7-2; CDR3: CASSFRTGLNTDTQYF; DNA: TGTGCCAGCAGCTTTCGGACAGGGTTGAACACAGATACGCAGTATTTT
D: TRBD1; J: TRBJ1-1; size: few; V: TRBV19; CDR3: CASSRQGAGTEAFF; DNA: TGTGCCAGCAGCCGTCAGGGGGCGGGTACTGAAGCTTTCTTT
D: -; J: TRBJ2-1; size: many; V: TRBV7-2; CDR3: CASSPAVLPAGEQFF; DNA: TGTGCCAGCAGCCCAGCGGTTTTACCCGCCGGTGAGCAGTTCTTC
D: TRBD2; J: TRBJ2-5; size: few; V: TRBV7-2; CDR3: CASSLRSVAGGWGETQYF; DNA: TGTGCCAGCAGCTTAAGGAGCGTGGCGGGAGGCTGGGGAGAGACCCAGTACTTC
D: -; J: TRBJ1-2; size: -; V: TRBV19; CDR3: CASSIGGFDYGYTF; DNA: TGTGCCAGTAGTATAGGTGGTTTCGACTATGGCTACACCTTC
D: -; J: TRBJ2-3; size: -; V: TRBV15; CDR3: CATSRPLVEGGAQYF; DNA: TGTGCCACCAGCAGACCCCTGGTGGAGGGAGGCGCGCAGTATTTT